This is a list of T cell receptor beta chains from one sample in a study of shared clonotypes between healthy human individuals. The assay was immunoSEQ multiplex PCR, and TCRdb's table has in-frame clones only and misses some. Of approximately 1.1 million clones in the sample, approximately 78% were seen once. What was sequenced was memory CD4+ T cells from PBMCs. Source of these receptors: a man aged 18 to 30 in good health. Some clones in this sample may be carry-over from other donors' samples. Each CDR3 is given without its conserved first and last residue.

v_gene,j_gene,len,CDR3aa
TRBV6-6,TRBJ2-7,12,ASSYAGDSYEQY
TRBV19,TRBJ1-5,17,ASSKYGRQGGTFNQPQH
TRBV10-3,TRBJ2-3,12,AISESSGTDTQY
TRBV5-6,TRBJ2-7,11,ASSRDNTYEQY
TRBV2,TRBJ1-1,8,ASAYTEAF
TRBV18,TRBJ1-5,13,ASSLFGVGNQPQH
TRBV27,TRBJ2-7,13,ASSSGQRSSYEQY
TRBV12-5,TRBJ1-1,14,ASGTTGQDLGTEAF
TRBV29-1,TRBJ2-5,12,SVPGTPSQETQY
TRBV2,TRBJ2-6,12,ASRAGSGANVLT
TRBV28,TRBJ2-2,14,ASRITSGRAVGELF
TRBV6-6,TRBJ1-2,11,ASILRPRDGYT
TRBV27,TRBJ2-1,16,ASRSQREDLSSYNEQF
TRBV10-1,TRBJ1-1,12,ASSEVTGQTEAF
TRBV11-3,TRBJ2-2,13,ASSLAAGGTGELF
TRBV5-1,TRBJ2-1,12,ASAEGTGTNEQF
TRBV4-2,TRBJ1-3,10,ASSQDGSVIY
TRBV2,TRBJ1-2,10,ANHRDRGGYT
TRBV29-1,TRBJ2-2,13,SVSRDRVSTGELF
TRBV5-1,TRBJ2-7,11,ASSPPSPYEQY
TRBV5-8,TRBJ1-1,8,ASRAREAF
TRBV5-6,TRBJ2-5,13,ASSLALGQQETQY
TRBV11-2,TRBJ2-3,12,ASTLGLGPDTQY
TRBV25-1,TRBJ2-7,13,ASSASGTGTYEQY
TRBV28,TRBJ1-5,14,ASSLTRTGSNQPQH
TRBV28,TRBJ1-5,17,ASSSLGTGGWNSNQPQH
TRBV28,TRBJ2-1,14,ASRTSGRAPYNEQF
TRBV5-1,TRBJ2-1,14,ASSFTASAGNNEQF
TRBV7-3,TRBJ2-6,13,ASSLIYSGANVLT
TRBV6-1,TRBJ1-1,13,ASADRERLGTEAF
TRBV5-1,TRBJ2-7,13,ASRYLAGGPGEQY
TRBV5-1,TRBJ2-7,11,ASSQGLGGEQY
TRBV28,TRBJ2-5,12,ATRVGQVQETQY
TRBV5-1,TRBJ2-1,10,ASSLARYEQF
TRBV7-9,TRBJ2-7,11,ASSFSSEVRPN
TRBV5-4,TRBJ2-5,13,ASSFPGRESETQY
TRBV6-1,TRBJ1-1,11,ASSDRGRSEAF
TRBV19,TRBJ2-1,10,ASSGTYNEQF
TRBV28,TRBJ1-1,12,ASSFIGRNTEAF
TRBV6-1,TRBJ2-7,12,ASSRGRDLYEQY
TRBV5-8,TRBJ2-3,11,ASSRLSTDTQY
TRBV9,TRBJ2-7,14,ASSVGRTGKRYEQY
TRBV6-1,TRBJ1-2,11,ASNPRTNYGYT
TRBV6-5,TRBJ2-1,11,ASRLGLAGEQF
TRBV27,TRBJ1-1,10,ASNPCVAEAF
TRBV30,TRBJ2-1,13,AWSKGLAGYNEQF
TRBV7-2,TRBJ1-2,15,ASSPPGALLVSYGYT
TRBV10-3,TRBJ2-7,10,AISSGSYEQY
TRBV14,TRBJ2-7,15,ASSRLFVSGSSYEQY
TRBV10-1,TRBJ2-2,10,ASSEERGELF
TRBV10-2,TRBJ2-7,13,ASSAPSGRDYEQY
TRBV7-3,TRBJ2-7,12,ASSTGLAASEQY
TRBV27,TRBJ1-2,10,ASRGPNYGYT
TRBV27,TRBJ2-1,14,ASSLFAGRTYNEQF
TRBV19,TRBJ2-7,12,ASSGAGFGYEQY
TRBV28,TRBJ2-7,13,ASSPRYRRSYEQY